A selection of T cell receptor beta chains follows, all from one sample in a study of CD8 T cells in Susac syndrome. TCRdb redid the calling of the immunoSEQ multiplex PCR reads with MiXCR, one entry per CDR3 protein. The table shows 170,000 or so distinct CDR3 sequences, with about 96% occurring only once. The specimen sequenced was CD4+ T cells from PBMCs. The receptor set was obtained from a human donor with Susac syndrome. Both conserved end residues are part of each CDR3. D genes are given only for firm matches. Clone size appears in some rows only: once, few, many, or a class for an expanded clone.

d_gene: NA; j_gene: TRBJ2-2; v_gene: TRBV14; abundance: NA; CDR3nt: TGTGCCAGCAGCCAAGACGTCGCCGGGGAGCTGTTTTTT; CDR3aa: CASSQDVAGELFF
d_gene: TRBD1; j_gene: TRBJ2-7; v_gene: TRBV12-3/TRBV12-4; abundance: once; CDR3nt: TGTGCCAGCACCCCGGGACAGGGGGGTATGGGGGAGCAGTACTTC; CDR3aa: CASTPGQGGMGEQYF
d_gene: TRBD1; j_gene: TRBJ1-1; v_gene: TRBV20-1; abundance: NA; CDR3nt: TGCAGTGCTAGTGACAGGGCCACTGAAGCTTTCTTT; CDR3aa: CSASDRATEAFF
d_gene: NA; j_gene: TRBJ2-6; v_gene: TRBV7-2; abundance: NA; CDR3nt: TGTGCCAGCAGCCAAGGGATTTCTGGGGCCAACGTCCTGACTTTC; CDR3aa: CASSQGISGANVLTF
d_gene: NA; j_gene: TRBJ2-3; v_gene: TRBV5-1; abundance: NA; CDR3nt: TGCGCCAGCATGGAAATGGGGTCCTCCACAGATACGCAGTATTTT; CDR3aa: CASMEMGSSTDTQYF
d_gene: NA; j_gene: TRBJ2-7; v_gene: TRBV7-9; abundance: NA; CDR3nt: TGTGCCAGCAGCTTAGCCCTCGGGACAACCTACGAGCAGTACTTC; CDR3aa: CASSLALGTTYEQYF
d_gene: NA; j_gene: TRBJ2-5; v_gene: TRBV21-1; abundance: once; CDR3nt: TGTGCCAGCAAGGAGAGGCAGGGAGGAGAGACCCAGTACTTC; CDR3aa: CASKERQGGETQYF
d_gene: NA; j_gene: TRBJ1-2; v_gene: TRBV18; abundance: NA; CDR3nt: TGTGCCAGCTCACCGGCGTCGCCCGATTATGGCTACACCTTC; CDR3aa: CASSPASPDYGYTF
d_gene: NA; j_gene: TRBJ2-2; v_gene: TRBV6-2/TRBV6-3; abundance: NA; CDR3nt: TGTGCCAGCAGCTGGGGGTCGAACACCGGGGAGCTGTTTTTT; CDR3aa: CASSWGSNTGELFF
d_gene: NA; j_gene: TRBJ2-5; v_gene: TRBV30; abundance: NA; CDR3nt: TGTGCCTGGACTACCAATCAAGAGACCCAGTACTTC; CDR3aa: CAWTTNQETQYF
d_gene: TRBD1; j_gene: TRBJ2-6; v_gene: TRBV7-2; abundance: NA; CDR3nt: TGTGCCAGCAGCTTAGCCGGACAGGGGGGGGGTCCCTCTGGGGCCAACGTCCTGACTTTC; CDR3aa: CASSLAGQGGGPSGANVLTF
d_gene: NA; j_gene: TRBJ1-2; v_gene: TRBV7-2; abundance: NA; CDR3nt: TGTGCCAGCAGCTCCTCCCGGGGCGCCCGGCATGGCTACACCTTC; CDR3aa: CASSSSRGARHGYTF
d_gene: NA; j_gene: TRBJ2-5; v_gene: TRBV3-1; abundance: NA; CDR3nt: TGTGCCAGCAGCCAAGAGGAGGTGACCCAGTACTTC; CDR3aa: CASSQEEVTQYF
d_gene: NA; j_gene: TRBJ2-7; v_gene: TRBV15; abundance: NA; CDR3nt: TGTGCCACCAGCAGAGATTACGGCGGCTACGAGCAGTACTTC; CDR3aa: CATSRDYGGYEQYF
d_gene: NA; j_gene: TRBJ2-5; v_gene: TRBV20-1; abundance: NA; CDR3nt: TGCAGTGCTAGGCGTACGATAGGACGGCTACAAGAGACCCAGTACTTC; CDR3aa: CSARRTIGRLQETQYF
d_gene: TRBD2; j_gene: TRBJ2-3; v_gene: TRBV7-8; abundance: NA; CDR3nt: TGTGCCAGCAGCTTACGGGCGGGAGACCGCACAGATACGCAGTATTTT; CDR3aa: CASSLRAGDRTDTQYF
d_gene: NA; j_gene: TRBJ1-1; v_gene: TRBV20-1; abundance: NA; CDR3nt: TGCAGTGCTAGTGTCGGATTCCCTGAAGCTTTCTTT; CDR3aa: CSASVGFPEAFF
d_gene: NA; j_gene: TRBJ2-1; v_gene: TRBV18; abundance: NA; CDR3nt: TGTGCCAGCTCCCAAATTCCGGACAATGAGCAGTTCTTC; CDR3aa: CASSQIPDNEQFF
d_gene: NA; j_gene: TRBJ2-7; v_gene: TRBV5-1; abundance: NA; CDR3nt: TGCGCCAGCAGTACAGGGAGTGCCTACGAGCAGTACTTC; CDR3aa: CASSTGSAYEQYF
d_gene: TRBD1; j_gene: TRBJ1-6; v_gene: TRBV28; abundance: NA; CDR3nt: TGTGCCAGCTGTGGGGCAGGGGGCAATTCACCCCTCCACTTT; CDR3aa: CASCGAGGNSPLHF
d_gene: NA; j_gene: TRBJ2-3; v_gene: TRBV2; abundance: NA; CDR3nt: TGTGCCAGCAGTGAAGGACTCTGGGCTCAGGCTACGCAGTATTTT; CDR3aa: CASSEGLWAQATQYF
d_gene: TRBD2; j_gene: TRBJ2-1; v_gene: TRBV5-4; abundance: NA; CDR3nt: TGTGCCAGCAGCACGGGACTAGCGGGGGGAGAGCAGTTCTTC; CDR3aa: CASSTGLAGGEQFF
d_gene: NA; j_gene: TRBJ2-7; v_gene: TRBV28; abundance: NA; CDR3nt: TGTGCCAGCAGTGCCCGCCCTTGGGAGCAGTACTTC; CDR3aa: CASSARPWEQYF
d_gene: TRBD2; j_gene: TRBJ2-7; v_gene: TRBV20-1; abundance: NA; CDR3nt: TGCAGTGCTAGAGATAGCGGGAGGGCCTACGAGCAGTACTTC; CDR3aa: CSARDSGRAYEQYF
d_gene: NA; j_gene: TRBJ2-1; v_gene: TRBV12-3/TRBV12-4; abundance: few; CDR3nt: TGTGCCAGCAGTTTAGACAGCGGGTCATACAATGAGCAGTTCTTC; CDR3aa: CASSLDSGSYNEQFF
d_gene: NA; j_gene: TRBJ2-3; v_gene: TRBV12-3/TRBV12-4; abundance: NA; CDR3nt: TGTGCCAGCATCCTCTGGGGGACGACAGATACGCAGTATTTT; CDR3aa: CASILWGTTDTQYF